This T cell receptor beta chain was identified during a study of cytomegalovirus exposure and HLA in healthy donors. Overall study results and limits: Altogether, 150 to 200 TCR beta chains were recorded as cytomegalovirus-associated. Later on, an analysis tied some 17,000 TCR beta sequences to HLA alleles at 0.05 false discovery rate.

On this clone: What it binds is unknown.

V was shortened by 0 bases and J by 8 bases, with 8 bases between the two germline ends. The CDR3 spans 13 residues. Germline assignment: CDR1 LNHNV and CDR2 YYDKDF (reference sequence). With 60 Vbeta and 13 Jbeta primers, the PCR was carried out. Sequencing used immunoSEQ multiplex PCR; TCRdb keeps in-frame clones, though not all of them. Of 95,000 to 150,000 clones detected, around 76% appear once; the ten largest clones hold about 29%. Sequenced sample: PBMCs. The source is a man aged 60-69 years in good health and CMV-seropositive. The chain is built from TRBV15 and TRBJ1-5, with D hard to call. CDR3: CATSRDRGEPQHF. The CDR3 DNA follows: TGTGCCACCAGCAGAGATCGCGGCGAGCCCCAGCATTTT.